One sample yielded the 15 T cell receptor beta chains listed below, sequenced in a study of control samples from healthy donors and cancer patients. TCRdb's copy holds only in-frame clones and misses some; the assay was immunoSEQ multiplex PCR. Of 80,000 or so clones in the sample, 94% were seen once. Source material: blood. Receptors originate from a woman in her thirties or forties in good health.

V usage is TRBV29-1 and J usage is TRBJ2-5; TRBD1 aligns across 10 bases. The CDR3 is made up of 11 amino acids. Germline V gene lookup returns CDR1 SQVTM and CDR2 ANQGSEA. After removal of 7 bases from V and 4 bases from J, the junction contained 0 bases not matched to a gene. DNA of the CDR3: TGCAGCGGGGACAGGGGAGAGACCCAGTACTTC. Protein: CSGDRGETQYF.

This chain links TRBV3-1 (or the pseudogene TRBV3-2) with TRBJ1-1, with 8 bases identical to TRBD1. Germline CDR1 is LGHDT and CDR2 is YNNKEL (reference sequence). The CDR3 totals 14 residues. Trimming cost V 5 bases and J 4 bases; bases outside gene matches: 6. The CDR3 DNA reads TGTGCCAGCAGCTTGGACAGGGCGGGCACTGAAGCTTTCTTT. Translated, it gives CASSLDRAGTEAFF.

The CDR3 reads CASSQAPFGYTF. In nucleotides, the CDR3 is TGTGCCAGCAGCCAAGCCCCCTTTGGCTACACCTTC. The rearrangement joins TRBV3-1 (or the pseudogene TRBV3-2) to TRBJ1-2; D not certain. Trimming left V 1 base short and J 7 bases short, with 7 bases between. Germline V gene sequence: CDR1 LGHDT, CDR2 YNNKEL (reference sequence). CDR3 length: 12 amino acids.

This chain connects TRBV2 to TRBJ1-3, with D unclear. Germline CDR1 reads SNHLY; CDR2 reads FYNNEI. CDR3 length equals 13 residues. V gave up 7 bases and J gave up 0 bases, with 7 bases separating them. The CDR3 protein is CASIEGSGNTIYF. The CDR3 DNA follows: TGTGCCAGCATTGAGGGCTCTGGAAACACCATATATTTT.

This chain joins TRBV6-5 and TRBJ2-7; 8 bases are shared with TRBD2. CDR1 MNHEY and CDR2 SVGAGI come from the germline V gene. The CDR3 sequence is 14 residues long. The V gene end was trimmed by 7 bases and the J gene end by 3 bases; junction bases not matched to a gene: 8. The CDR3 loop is CASKGTRGVYEQYF. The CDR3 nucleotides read TGTGCCAGCAAGGGGACTAGGGGAGTCTACGAGCAGTACTTC.

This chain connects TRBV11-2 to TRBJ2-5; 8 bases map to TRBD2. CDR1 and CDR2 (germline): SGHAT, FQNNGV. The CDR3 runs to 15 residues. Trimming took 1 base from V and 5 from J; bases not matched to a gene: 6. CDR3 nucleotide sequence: TGTGCCAGCAGCTTAGTCGGGGGGGCCTGGGAGACCCAGTACTTC. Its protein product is CASSLVGGAWETQYF.

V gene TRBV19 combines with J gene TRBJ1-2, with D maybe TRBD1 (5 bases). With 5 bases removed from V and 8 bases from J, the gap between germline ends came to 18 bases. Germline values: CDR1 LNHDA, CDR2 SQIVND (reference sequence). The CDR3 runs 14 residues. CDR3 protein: CASSGAVGMVGYTF. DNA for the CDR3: TGTGCCAGTAGTGGGGCTGTGGGGATGGTCGGCTACACCTTC.

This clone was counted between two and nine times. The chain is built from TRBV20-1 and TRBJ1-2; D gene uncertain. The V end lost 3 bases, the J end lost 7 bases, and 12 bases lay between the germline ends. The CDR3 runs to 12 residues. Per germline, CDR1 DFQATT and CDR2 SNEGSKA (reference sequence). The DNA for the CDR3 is TGCAGTGCTAGTGCCGGGGAGGGTGGCTACACCTTC. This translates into CSASAGEGGYTF.

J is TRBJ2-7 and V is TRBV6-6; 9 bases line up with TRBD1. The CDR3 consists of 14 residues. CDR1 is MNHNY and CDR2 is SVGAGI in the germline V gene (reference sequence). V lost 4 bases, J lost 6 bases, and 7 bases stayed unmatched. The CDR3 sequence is CASSFRDRVAEQYF. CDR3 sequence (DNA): TGTGCCAGCAGTTTCCGGGACAGGGTAGCCGAGCAGTACTTC.

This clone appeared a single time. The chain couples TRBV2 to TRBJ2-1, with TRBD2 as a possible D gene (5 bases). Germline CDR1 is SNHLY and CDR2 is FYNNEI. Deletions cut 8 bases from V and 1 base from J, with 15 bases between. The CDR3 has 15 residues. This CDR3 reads CASLKRRASYNEQFF. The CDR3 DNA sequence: TGTGCCAGCTTAAAGCGGCGAGCATCCTACAATGAGCAGTTCTTC.

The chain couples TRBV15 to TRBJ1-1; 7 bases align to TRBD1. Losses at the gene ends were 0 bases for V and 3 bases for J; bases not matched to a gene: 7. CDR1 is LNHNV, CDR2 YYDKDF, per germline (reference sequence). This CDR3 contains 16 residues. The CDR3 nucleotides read TGTGCCACCAGCAGAGATTTTGGGACAGACTACACTGAAGCTTTCTTT. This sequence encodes CATSRDFGTDYTEAFF.

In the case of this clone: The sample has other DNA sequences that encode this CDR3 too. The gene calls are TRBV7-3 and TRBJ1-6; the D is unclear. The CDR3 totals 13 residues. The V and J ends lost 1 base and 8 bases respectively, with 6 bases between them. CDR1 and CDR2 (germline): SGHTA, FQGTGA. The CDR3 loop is CASSLRWDSPLHF. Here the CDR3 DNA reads TGTGCCAGCAGCTTAAGGTGGGATTCACCCCTCCACTTT.

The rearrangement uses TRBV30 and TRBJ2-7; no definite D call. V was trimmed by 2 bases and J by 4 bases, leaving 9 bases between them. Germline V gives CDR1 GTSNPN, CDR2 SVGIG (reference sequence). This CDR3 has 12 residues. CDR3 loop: CAWSPETYEQYF. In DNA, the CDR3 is TGTGCCTGGAGTCCTGAGACGTACGAGCAGTACTTC. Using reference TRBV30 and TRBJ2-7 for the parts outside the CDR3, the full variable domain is SQTIHQWPATLVQPVGSPLSLECTVEGTSNPNLYWYRQAAGRGLQLLFYSVGIGQISSEVPQNLSASRPQDRQFILSSKKLLLSDSGFYLCAWSPETYEQYFGPGTRLTVT.

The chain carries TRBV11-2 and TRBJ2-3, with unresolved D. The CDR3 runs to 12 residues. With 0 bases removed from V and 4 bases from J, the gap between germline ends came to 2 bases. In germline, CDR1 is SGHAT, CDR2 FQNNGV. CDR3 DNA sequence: TGTGCCAGCAGCTTAGAATCAGATACGCAGTATTTT. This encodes CASSLESDTQYF.

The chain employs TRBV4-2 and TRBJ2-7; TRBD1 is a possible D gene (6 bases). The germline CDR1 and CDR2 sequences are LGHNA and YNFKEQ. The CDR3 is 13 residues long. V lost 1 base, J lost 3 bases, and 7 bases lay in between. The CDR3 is CASSQGGLYEQYF. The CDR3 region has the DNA TGTGCCAGCAGCCAAGGGGGGCTCTACGAGCAGTACTTC.